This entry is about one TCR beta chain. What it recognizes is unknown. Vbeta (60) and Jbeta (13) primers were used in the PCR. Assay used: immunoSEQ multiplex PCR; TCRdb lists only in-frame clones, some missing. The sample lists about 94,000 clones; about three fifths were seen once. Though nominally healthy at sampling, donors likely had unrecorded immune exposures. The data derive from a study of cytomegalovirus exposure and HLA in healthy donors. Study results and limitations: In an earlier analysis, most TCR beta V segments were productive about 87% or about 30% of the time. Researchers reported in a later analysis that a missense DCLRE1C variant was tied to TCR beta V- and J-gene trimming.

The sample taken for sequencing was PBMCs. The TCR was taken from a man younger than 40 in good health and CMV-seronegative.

The CDR3 sequence is CASSSPGQGLFEQFF. In DNA, the CDR3 is TGTGCCAGCAGCTCGCCGGGACAGGGGCTATTTGAGCAGTTCTTC. This rearrangement joins TRBV5-4 to TRBJ2-1, with 10 bases matching TRBD1. Germline trimming cut 3 bases from V and 9 bases from J; bases unmatched to any gene: 9. The CDR3 is 15 residues long. Germline values: CDR1 SGHNT, CDR2 YYREEE (reference sequence). Supplemented by reference TRBV5-4 and TRBJ2-1, the full variable domain reads ETGVTQSPTHLIKTRGQQVTLRCSSQSGHNTVSWYQQALGQGPQFIFQYYREEENGRGNFPPRFSGLQFPNYSSELNVNALELDDSALYLCASSSPGQGLFEQFFGPGTRLTVL.